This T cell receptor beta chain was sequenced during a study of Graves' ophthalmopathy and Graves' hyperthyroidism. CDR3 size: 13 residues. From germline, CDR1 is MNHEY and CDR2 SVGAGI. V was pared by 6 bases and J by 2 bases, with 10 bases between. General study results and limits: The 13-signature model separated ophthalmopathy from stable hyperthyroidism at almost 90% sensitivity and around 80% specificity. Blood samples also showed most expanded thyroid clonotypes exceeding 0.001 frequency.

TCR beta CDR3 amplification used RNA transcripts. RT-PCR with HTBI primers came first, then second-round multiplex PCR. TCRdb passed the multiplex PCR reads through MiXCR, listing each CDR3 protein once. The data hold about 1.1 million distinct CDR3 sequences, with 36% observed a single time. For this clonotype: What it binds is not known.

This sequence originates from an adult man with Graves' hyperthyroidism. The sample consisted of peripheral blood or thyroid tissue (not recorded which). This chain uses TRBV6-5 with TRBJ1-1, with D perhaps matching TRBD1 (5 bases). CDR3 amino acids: CASREQENTEAFF. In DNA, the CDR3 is TGTGCCAGCAGGGAACAGGAAAACACTGAAGCTTTCTTT.